The 21 T cell receptor beta chains in this list originate from one sample, sequenced in a study of control samples from healthy donors and cancer patients. Method: immunoSEQ multiplex PCR; TCRdb's copy keeps in-frame clones and lacks some. The sample yields about 77,000 clones, over 80% seen once. Sequencing input: blood. All receptors come from a woman between 55 and 75 years old in good health.

This chain connects TRBV2 to TRBJ2-3; 9 nucleotides agree with TRBD1. Germline V gene sequence: CDR1 SNHLY, CDR2 FYNNEI. V shed 4 bases and J 3 bases; nucleotides not matched to a gene: 5. The CDR3 has 15 amino acids. The CDR3 loop reads CASSGQGVWTDTQYF. Written as DNA, the CDR3 is TGTGCCAGCAGTGGACAGGGGGTTTGGACAGATACGCAGTATTTT.

V is TRBV11-3 and J is TRBJ1-3, with D uncertain. Trimming cost V 4 bases and J 3 bases, with 7 bases left between them. From germline, CDR1 is SGHNT and CDR2 YENEEA. The CDR3 totals 13 residues. The CDR3 DNA reads TGTGCCAGCAGCTCCTTCGTTGGAAACACCATATATTTT. Protein product: CASSSFVGNTIYF.

The chain uses TRBV15 and TRBJ1-3; D call uncertain. This CDR3 region has 11 residues. V was cut by 9 bases and J by 6 bases, with 9 bases left in between. The germline CDR1 and CDR2 sequences are LNHNV and YYDKDF (reference sequence). DNA of the CDR3: TGTGCCACGAGGTGGGAAAACACCATATATTTT. This encodes CATRWENTIYF.

This rearrangement joins TRBV6-5 to TRBJ1-3; tentatively, D is TRBD1 (5 bases). The germline V and J ends were trimmed by 7 bases and 4 bases, with 14 bases remaining between them. Germline values: CDR1 MNHEY, CDR2 SVGAGI. This CDR3 contains 14 residues. CDR3 in DNA: TGTGCCAGCACCGAACGCAGGGCCGGAAACACCATATATTTT. It yields the protein CASTERRAGNTIYF.

The J gene is TRBJ1-5, the V gene TRBV28; TRBD1 is a possible D gene (6 bases). This CDR3 region has 12 residues. The germline V gene has CDR1 MDHEN and CDR2 SYDVKM. V lost 6 bases and J 6 bases, leaving 9 bases between the germline ends. The DNA of the CDR3 is TGTGCCAGCAGGGGGGGCGGTCAGCCCCAGCATTTT. As protein: CASRGGGQPQHF.

The J gene is TRBJ1-5, the V gene TRBV30; 7 positions match TRBD1. Germline V gene data show CDR1 as GTSNPN and CDR2 as SVGIG (reference sequence). The V gene end was trimmed by 1 base and the J gene end by 8 bases; junction bases not matched to a gene: 8. The CDR3 totals 14 residues. Here the CDR3 reads CAWSGQGLRKPQHF. The CDR3 coding sequence is TGTGCCTGGAGTGGACAGGGCCTAAGGAAGCCCCAGCATTTT. Combining the CDR3 with reference TRBV30 and TRBJ1-5 gives the whole variable domain SQTIHQWPATLVQPVGSPLSLECTVEGTSNPNLYWYRQAAGRGLQLLFYSVGIGQISSEVPQNLSASRPQDRQFILSSKKLLLSDSGFYLCAWSGQGLRKPQHFGDGTRLSIL.

This clone was seen a single time. The chain joins TRBV12-3 or TRBV12-4 to TRBJ2-5; TRBD2 agrees at 7 bases. V trimming: 3 bases; J trimming: 9 bases; junction bases outside the gene matches: 7. CDR3 length: 13 amino acids. CDR3 sequence (DNA): TGTGCCAGCAGTTTCGGGCGGGAGAGGGCCCAGTACTTC. This gives the protein CASSFGRERAQYF.

The chain has TRBV5-4 and TRBJ2-5; TRBD2 might be the D (5 bases). Trimming left V 4 bases short and J 1 base short, with 14 bases between. The CDR3 has 15 residues. Germline lookup yields CDR1 SGHNT and CDR2 YYREEE (reference sequence). CDR3 sequence reads: CASSAISGPQETQYF. In DNA form, the CDR3 reads TGTGCCAGCAGCGCGATAAGCGGTCCCCAAGAGACCCAGTACTTC.

This chain connects TRBV18 to TRBJ1-5, with 10 bases identical to TRBD1. CDR3 size: 15 residues. The junction had 4 bases not matched to a gene; V was cut back by 6 bases and J by 2 bases. CDR1 and CDR2 (germline): KGHSH, LQKENI. The CDR3 spells CASSQGTGGNQPQHF. The CDR3 nucleotides are TGTGCCAGCTCCCAAGGGACAGGGGGCAATCAGCCCCAGCATTTT.

The V and J genes are TRBV11-3 and TRBJ2-1; D may be TRBD1 (6 bases). Looked up from germline, CDR1 is SGHNT and CDR2 is YENEEA. The CDR3 totals 15 residues. V lost 4 bases, J lost 7 bases, and 17 bases lay in between. The CDR3 nucleotides are TGTGCCAGCAGCTCTTCCACAGGGCCGGGAAATGAGCAGTTCTTC. It encodes CASSSSTGPGNEQFF.

The J gene is TRBJ2-7, the V gene TRBV9, with D tentatively TRBD2 (7 bases). V shed 4 bases and J shed 6 bases, with 17 bases lying between them. CDR1 is SGDLS, CDR2 YYNGEE, per germline. This CDR3 region has 14 residues. Here the CDR3 DNA reads TGTGCCAGCAGCCGCGGGGGCAGCTCCCGCGAGCAGTACTTC. The encoded protein is CASSRGGSSREQYF.

This clone was seen more than once but under ten times. The V and J genes are TRBV6-5 and TRBJ2-1; D is ambiguous. Germline V gene lookup returns CDR1 MNHEY and CDR2 SVGAGI. V was pared by 10 bases and J by 0 bases, with 13 bases between. CDR3 length equals 14 residues. The DNA of the CDR3 is TGTGCCACCCGGGCCAGGAGCTCCTACAATGAGCAGTTCTTC. It yields the protein CATRARSSYNEQFF.

The V call is TRBV18, the J call TRBJ1-1, with TRBD1 identical over 7 bases. The CDR3 loop spans 16 amino acids. V shed 2 bases and J 0 bases; nucleotides not matched to a gene: 6. CDR1 KGHSH and CDR2 LQKENI come from the germline V gene. CDR3 residues: CASSPWAGGMNTEAFF. The DNA for the CDR3 is TGTGCCAGCTCACCATGGGCAGGGGGAATGAACACTGAAGCTTTCTTT.

The chain employs TRBV11-2 and TRBJ2-7; D is ambiguous. The CDR3 is 12 amino acids. V was trimmed by 0 bases and J by 0 bases, leaving 0 bases between them. Germline CDR1 SGHAT, CDR2 FQNNGV. CDR3 in DNA: TGTGCCAGCAGCTTAGACTCCTACGAGCAGTACTTC. Translating gives CASSLDSYEQYF.

This chain joins TRBV10-3 and TRBJ1-1; TRBD1 might be the D (5 bases). The CDR3 covers 16 residues. Germline V CDR1 and CDR2: ENHRY, SYGVKD. Trimming left V 0 bases short and J 6 bases short, with 17 bases between. The CDR3 nucleotides are TGTGCCATCAGTGAGTCCTTCAGACAGCCCGTCCCTGAAGCTTTCTTT. Translating gives CAISESFRQPVPEAFF.

This chain connects TRBV9 to TRBJ2-2; D gene unclear. In germline, CDR1 is SGDLS, CDR2 YYNGEE. The CDR3 is made up of 13 amino acids. V lost 2 bases and J lost 5, with 7 bases in between. The CDR3 sequence: CASSVGPTGELFF. CDR3 bases: TGTGCCAGCAGCGTCGGCCCTACCGGGGAGCTGTTTTTT.

V is TRBV7-8 and J is TRBJ2-1, with D uncertain. The V end lost 2 bases, the J end lost 0 bases, and 14 bases lay between the germline ends. This CDR3 has 17 residues. Germline V gives CDR1 SGHVS, CDR2 FQNEAQ. CDR3 protein: CASSLPGLWGSYNEQFF. For the CDR3, the DNA is TGTGCCAGCAGCTTACCTGGTTTATGGGGCTCCTACAATGAGCAGTTCTTC.

The chain is built from TRBV4-3 and TRBJ2-7, with 7 bases that match TRBD2. V was clipped by 0 bases and J by 5 bases; unmatched bases: 13. Per the germline V gene, CDR1 is LGHNA and CDR2 is YSLEER. The CDR3 length is 17 residues. DNA of the CDR3: TGCGCCAGCAGCCAAGATCCGGCGGGAGCAGCTTTCGACGAGCAGTACTTC. Its protein is CASSQDPAGAAFDEQYF.

The CDR3 is CASSLGRGRGTDTQYF. For the CDR3, the DNA is TGCGCCAGCAGCTTGGGTCGGGGGCGCGGCACAGATACGCAGTATTTT. This chain links TRBV5-1 with TRBJ2-3; possibly TRBD1 or TRBD2 for D (6 bases each). V lost 0 bases, J lost 1 base, and 12 bases lay in between. Germline V gene lookup returns CDR1 SGHRS and CDR2 YFSETQ. The CDR3 runs to 16 residues.

The CDR3 region has the DNA TGTGCCAGCAGCTTGGCCTTCCAGTCGACGTATGGCTACACCTTC. Residues: CASSLAFQSTYGYTF. The rearrangement links TRBV5-4 to TRBJ1-2; no firm D call. This CDR3 is built from 15 residues. Between the trimmed V and J ends, which lost 0 bases and 5 bases, there was a span of 14 bases. Germline V gene lookup returns CDR1 SGHNT and CDR2 YYREEE (reference sequence).

V usage is TRBV6-2 or TRBV6-3 and J usage is TRBJ1-5; 7 positions agree with TRBD1. The CDR3 runs 14 residues. V dropped 6 bases and J dropped 7; count of bases not matched to a gene: 9. The germline CDR1 and CDR2 sequences are MNHEY and SVGEGT. The CDR3 sequence: CASSLRTGLQPQHF. The CDR3 nucleotides read TGTGCCAGCAGCCTCCGGACAGGATTACAGCCCCAGCATTTT.